This entry lists 14 T cell receptor beta chains sequenced from one sample in a study of blood T cell repertoires in COVID-19. Some clones are missing from TCRdb's copy, which holds only in-frame ones; the method was immunoSEQ multiplex PCR. The sample lists over 30,000 clones, approximately 84% occurring once. Source material: peripheral blood. These receptor sequences come from an elderly man with active or convalescent COVID-19.

This chain joins TRBV10-3 and TRBJ2-7, with TRBD1 identical over 8 bases. The junction had 5 bases not matched to a gene; V was cut back by 5 bases and J by 2 bases. CDR3 size: 14 residues. Germline CDR1 ENHRY, CDR2 SYGVKD. In DNA form, the CDR3 reads TGTGCCATCAGTCACAGGGGGAAAGCCTACGAGCAGTACTTC. Its protein product is CAISHRGKAYEQYF.

The genes are TRBV24-1 and TRBJ2-3, with 8 bases lining up with TRBD2. CDR3 length equals 17 residues. V shed 4 bases and J 3 bases; nucleotides not matched to a gene: 11. CDR1 is KGHDR, CDR2 SFDVKD, per germline. This CDR3 reads CATSDSTRAGATDTQYF. CDR3 nucleotide sequence: TGTGCCACCAGTGACTCAACCCGAGCGGGAGCTACAGATACGCAGTATTTT.

The rearrangement joins TRBV7-8 to TRBJ1-5; 8 nucleotides agree with TRBD1. Trimming removed 0 bases from V and 6 bases from J; junction bases left unmatched: 7. The CDR3 is made up of 16 amino acids. Germline V gene sequence: CDR1 SGHVS, CDR2 FQNEAQ. CDR3 coding DNA: TGTGCCAGCAGCTTAGCGGTTGGACAGGGTGGTCAGCCCCAGCATTTT. Translating it yields CASSLAVGQGGQPQHF.

The rearrangement uses TRBV5-8 and TRBJ2-7; 16 nucleotides align to TRBD2. Looked up from germline, CDR1 is SGHTS and CDR2 is YDEGEE. This CDR3 region has 16 residues. After removal of 3 bases from V and 6 bases from J, the junction contained 6 bases not matched to a gene. Here the CDR3 reads CASSSIGTSGRVEQYF. DNA for the CDR3: TGTGCCAGCAGCTCTATTGGGACTAGCGGGAGGGTCGAGCAGTACTTC.

The chain couples TRBV20-1 to TRBJ1-3, with D unresolved. The germline CDR1 and CDR2 sequences are DFQATT and SNEGSKA (reference sequence). This CDR3 contains 11 residues. Here the CDR3 DNA reads TGCATGGCAAGCTCTGGAAACACCATATATTTT. Translation: CMASSGNTIYF.

This clone has just a few counts. The gene calls are TRBV6-1 and TRBJ1-2; D uncertain. V gave up 0 bases and J gave up 2 bases, with 7 bases separating them. The CDR3 has 14 residues. Germline V gene lookup returns CDR1 MNHNS and CDR2 SASEGT. Here the CDR3 reads CASSEAPENYGYTF. For the CDR3, the DNA is TGTGCCAGCAGTGAAGCCCCTGAGAACTATGGCTACACCTTC.

CDR3 amino acids: CASSYSRGDPGYTF. The CDR3 nucleotides are TGTGCCAGCAGTTACTCGAGAGGAGACCCTGGCTACACCTTC. The V gene is TRBV6-5, the J gene TRBJ1-2, with D hard to call. Germline CDR1 and CDR2: MNHEY and SVGAGI. V was cut by 0 bases and J by 7 bases, with 12 bases left in between. This CDR3 contains 14 residues.

The J gene is TRBJ2-7, the V gene TRBV11-2; 7 positions match TRBD1. Looked up from germline, CDR1 is SGHAT and CDR2 is FQNNGV. The CDR3 loop spans 14 amino acids. V was clipped by 0 bases and J by 4 bases; unmatched bases: 3. The CDR3 spells CASSLDGTDYEQYF. The CDR3 DNA reads TGTGCCAGCAGCTTAGATGGGACAGATTACGAGCAGTACTTC.

For this clone: The sample holds other DNA sequences that translate to the same CDR3. The chain recombines TRBV4-3 with TRBJ2-3; D is undetermined. This CDR3 has 14 amino acids. Germline-derived CDR1 and CDR2 are LGHNA and YSLEER. The V end lost 0 bases, the J end lost 1 base, and 5 bases lay between the germline ends. The CDR3 here is CASSQDRGTDTQYF. The CDR3 DNA reads TGCGCCAGCAGCCAAGATCGAGGCACAGATACGCAGTATTTT.

This chain connects TRBV5-1 to TRBJ1-3; D remains ambiguous. The CDR3 sequence is 15 residues long. V shed 2 bases and J shed 1 base, with 10 bases lying between them. Germline values: CDR1 SGHRS, CDR2 YFSETQ. CDR3 in DNA: TGCGCCAGCAGCTTAAGCGCTGAATCTGGAAACACCATATATTTT. This codes for CASSLSAESGNTIYF.

This clone showed up just once. The chain employs TRBV7-9 and TRBJ2-5; 7 positions agree with TRBD1. The germline V gene encodes CDR1 SEHNR and CDR2 FQNEAQ (reference sequence). CDR3 length equals 18 residues. The ends lost 1 base at V and 3 bases at J; junction bases unmatched: 14. CDR3 region: CASSLGLNRDRKKETQYF. CDR3 in DNA: TGTGCCAGCAGCTTAGGGTTAAACAGGGACAGAAAGAAAGAGACCCAGTACTTC.

V is TRBV3-1 (or the pseudogene TRBV3-2) and J is TRBJ1-5, with TRBD1 identical over 9 bases. CDR1 is LGHDT, CDR2 YNNKEL, per germline (reference sequence). The CDR3 covers 20 residues. Trimming took 1 base from V and 2 from J; bases not matched to a gene: 15. CDR3 sequence (DNA): TGTGCCAGCAGCCAAGTGGTAGGACAGGGGAAACTGGGGGGCAATCAGCCCCAGCATTTT. It codes for CASSQVVGQGKLGGNQPQHF.

The chain joins TRBV5-6 to TRBJ1-2; 9 positions agree with TRBD1. The germline gives CDR1 SGHDT, CDR2 YYEEEE. V shed 4 bases, J shed 8 bases, and the junction held 12 bases outside the gene matches. The CDR3 is made up of 15 amino acids. The CDR3 region is CASSPQLTGGGGYTF. CDR3 bases: TGTGCCAGCAGCCCTCAGTTGACAGGGGGTGGGGGCTACACCTTC.

V gene TRBV5-4 combines with J gene TRBJ2-7; 8 bases map to TRBD2. V dropped 2 bases and J dropped 0; count of bases not matched to a gene: 4. CDR1 and CDR2 from the germline V gene are SGHNT and YYREEE (reference sequence). The CDR3 spans 15 residues. CDR3 DNA sequence: TGTGCCAGCAGCTTTGGCGGGAGGAGCTCCTACGAGCAGTACTTC. As protein: CASSFGGRSSYEQYF.